Listed below are T cell receptor beta chains from one sample, sequenced in a study of cytomegalovirus exposure and HLA in healthy donors. The table came from immunoSEQ multiplex PCR; TCRdb's copy has only in-frame clones and leaves some out. The table records over 100,000 clones, nearly 70% of them present only once. Sequencing used PBMCs. The receptor set was obtained from an older woman in good health and CMV-seropositive. CDR3s include the opening cysteine and the closing phenylalanine or tryptophan. The order of the fields is clone size, J gene, V gene, D gene, CDR3 protein, CDR3 DNA. The D gene is left open where the match is weak. Size values are once, few and many counts, or a class for expanded clones, and some rows have none.

abundance: -
j_gene: TRBJ1-3
v_gene: TRBV2
d_gene: TRBD1
CDR3aa: CASSVGQASGNTIYF
CDR3nt: TGTGCCAGCAGTGTAGGACAGGCCTCTGGAAACACCATATATTTT

abundance: -
j_gene: TRBJ1-1
v_gene: TRBV9
d_gene: -
CDR3aa: CASSAVGAAEAFF
CDR3nt: TGTGCCAGCAGCGCCGTAGGTGCGGCTGAAGCTTTCTTT

abundance: -
j_gene: TRBJ1-4
v_gene: TRBV6-5
d_gene: -
CDR3aa: CASSYSTGQGGEKLFF
CDR3nt: TGTGCCAGCAGTTACTCGACTGGGCAGGGAGGTGAAAAACTGTTTTTT

abundance: -
j_gene: TRBJ2-3
v_gene: TRBV27
d_gene: TRBD2
CDR3aa: CASRSRLTRGAITDTQYF
CDR3nt: TGTGCCAGCAGATCCCGCCTGACGCGGGGGGCTATCACAGATACGCAGTATTTT

abundance: -
j_gene: TRBJ2-5
v_gene: TRBV5-1
d_gene: -
CDR3aa: CASSYSHQETQYF
CDR3nt: TGCGCCAGCAGCTACAGCCACCAAGAGACCCAGTACTTC

abundance: once
j_gene: TRBJ1-1
v_gene: TRBV19
d_gene: -
CDR3aa: CASSNREGNTEAFF
CDR3nt: TGTGCCAGTAGTAATAGGGAGGGGAACACTGAAGCTTTCTTT

abundance: -
j_gene: TRBJ2-3
v_gene: TRBV30
d_gene: -
CDR3aa: CAWSVGTYSQYF
CDR3nt: TGTGCCTGGAGTGTCGGGACTTATTCGCAGTATTTT

abundance: -
j_gene: TRBJ2-7
v_gene: TRBV6-6
d_gene: TRBD1
CDR3aa: CASSYAGQGRGEQYF
CDR3nt: TGTGCCAGCAGTTACGCGGGACAGGGAAGGGGGGAGCAGTACTTC

abundance: -
j_gene: TRBJ2-7
v_gene: TRBV6-1
d_gene: TRBD1
CDR3aa: CASRLTGGGYEQYF
CDR3nt: TGTGCCAGCAGGCTGACAGGGGGTGGCTACGAGCAGTACTTC

abundance: -
j_gene: TRBJ2-3
v_gene: TRBV7-9
d_gene: TRBD1
CDR3aa: CASSQTGVDTQYF
CDR3nt: TGTGCCAGCAGCCAGACAGGGGTCGATACGCAGTATTTT

abundance: -
j_gene: TRBJ2-7
v_gene: TRBV7-2
d_gene: -
CDR3aa: CASSYDRTSYEQYF
CDR3nt: TGTGCCAGCAGCTACGACAGGACTTCCTACGAGCAGTACTTC

abundance: -
j_gene: TRBJ2-7
v_gene: TRBV11-1
d_gene: -
CDR3aa: CASSLGDTSKQYF
CDR3nt: TGTGCCAGCAGCTTAGGGGACACTTCGAAGCAGTACTTC

abundance: -
j_gene: TRBJ2-7
v_gene: TRBV4-2
d_gene: TRBD1
CDR3aa: CASSQETQQTGAEQYF
CDR3nt: TGTGCCAGCAGCCAAGAGACTCAACAAACAGGGGCCGAGCAGTACTTC

abundance: -
j_gene: TRBJ1-2
v_gene: TRBV10-2
d_gene: TRBD1
CDR3aa: CASRAPGQGYSF
CDR3nt: TGCGCCAGCAGAGCCCCGGGACAGGGTTATTCCTTC

abundance: -
j_gene: TRBJ1-1
v_gene: TRBV29-1
d_gene: TRBD1
CDR3aa: CSVVQGAGGTEAFF
CDR3nt: TGCAGCGTTGTGCAGGGGGCTGGAGGCACTGAAGCTTTCTTT

abundance: few
j_gene: TRBJ1-1
v_gene: TRBV7-6
d_gene: TRBD1
CDR3aa: CASSRVQGATEAFF
CDR3nt: TGTGCCAGCAGCCGCGTTCAGGGGGCGACTGAAGCTTTCTTT

abundance: -
j_gene: TRBJ2-5
v_gene: TRBV7-8
d_gene: TRBD2
CDR3aa: CASSFSGGETETQYF
CDR3nt: TGTGCCAGCAGCTTTAGCGGGGGGGAAACAGAGACCCAGTACTTC

abundance: -
j_gene: TRBJ1-6
v_gene: TRBV2
d_gene: -
CDR3aa: CASSETVVSPLHF
CDR3nt: TGTGCCAGCAGCGAAACAGTGGTTTCACCCCTCCACTTT

abundance: -
j_gene: TRBJ1-2
v_gene: TRBV18
d_gene: -
CDR3aa: CASSPARTSGYTF
CDR3nt: TGTGCCAGCTCACCGGCCAGGACATCTGGCTACACCTTC

abundance: -
j_gene: TRBJ1-5
v_gene: TRBV19
d_gene: -
CDR3aa: CASRAEGNWPQHF
CDR3nt: TGTGCCAGTCGAGCGGAGGGTAATTGGCCCCAGCATTTT

abundance: -
j_gene: TRBJ2-5
v_gene: TRBV5-5
d_gene: -
CDR3aa: CASSFQDQETQYF
CDR3nt: TGTGCCAGCAGCTTTCAGGATCAAGAGACCCAGTACTTC

abundance: -
j_gene: TRBJ2-7
v_gene: TRBV19
d_gene: TRBD2
CDR3aa: CASSMGGAGYEQYF
CDR3nt: TGTGCCAGTAGTATGGGAGGGGCCGGGTACGAGCAGTACTTC

abundance: few
j_gene: TRBJ2-5
v_gene: TRBV14
d_gene: -
CDR3aa: CASSQWGGGKTQYF
CDR3nt: TGTGCCAGCAGCCAATGGGGGGGCGGAAAGACCCAGTACTTC

abundance: -
j_gene: TRBJ1-2
v_gene: TRBV6-1
d_gene: TRBD1
CDR3aa: CASSETGDSYGYTF
CDR3nt: TGTGCCAGCAGTGAAACAGGGGACTCCTATGGCTACACCTTC

abundance: few
j_gene: TRBJ1-1
v_gene: TRBV5-8
d_gene: -
CDR3aa: CASRMWGSPEAFF
CDR3nt: TGTGCCAGCAGAATGTGGGGCTCCCCTGAAGCTTTCTTT

abundance: -
j_gene: TRBJ2-3
v_gene: TRBV5-6
d_gene: -
CDR3aa: CASSSGFNTDTQYF
CDR3nt: TGTGCCAGCAGCTCAGGATTCAACACAGATACGCAGTATTTT

abundance: -
j_gene: TRBJ1-1
v_gene: TRBV19
d_gene: -
CDR3aa: CASRDSGARTEAFF
CDR3nt: TGTGCCAGTAGGGACTCAGGGGCGCGGACTGAAGCTTTCTTT

abundance: -
j_gene: TRBJ1-2
v_gene: TRBV19
d_gene: TRBD1
CDR3aa: CASSIEAGGYNYGYTF
CDR3nt: TGTGCCAGTAGTATCGAGGCAGGGGGCTATAACTATGGCTACACCTTC

abundance: -
j_gene: TRBJ1-2
v_gene: TRBV5-1
d_gene: -
CDR3aa: CASSLVAGGIYGYTF
CDR3nt: TGCGCCAGCAGCTTGGTAGCGGGAGGGATCTATGGCTACACCTTC

abundance: once
j_gene: TRBJ1-2
v_gene: TRBV27
d_gene: -
CDR3aa: CASSLSGAGNGYTF
CDR3nt: TGTGCCAGCAGTTTATCGGGGGCAGGGAATGGCTACACCTTC

abundance: -
j_gene: TRBJ1-1
v_gene: TRBV11-2
d_gene: TRBD1
CDR3aa: CASIRAMGQITPGNTEAFF
CDR3nt: TGTGCCAGCATTCGAGCTATGGGACAGATAACACCGGGGAACACTGAAGCTTTCTTT